Presented here are 8 T cell receptor beta chains from one specimen sequenced in a study of T cell repertoires and HLA-DP antigens. Data came from immunoSEQ multiplex PCR; TCRdb stores just in-frame clones and leaves some out. The sample yields approximately 110,000 clones, 92% seen once. Their recognized antigens are unknown. Input material: CD4+ T cells from PBMCs. The origin of the receptors is a woman between 18 and 29 years old in good health and CMV-seronegative.

The chain combines TRBV7-2 with TRBJ1-1; D is unresolved. The V gene's germline CDR1 is SGHTA and CDR2 FQGNSA. The CDR3 is 14 residues long. V gave up 1 base and J gave up 0 bases, with 6 bases separating them. In nucleotides, the CDR3 is TGTGCCAGCAGCTTAGGGACTGTGAACACTGAAGCTTTCTTT. Translating it yields CASSLGTVNTEAFF.

The rearrangement uses TRBV18 and TRBJ1-1, with TRBD1 matching over 10 bases. CDR3 size: 16 residues. V gave up 3 bases and J gave up 3 bases; unmatched junction bases: 7. The germline V gene has CDR1 KGHSH and CDR2 LQKENI. CDR3 in DNA: TGTGCCAGCTCACCGGAGCAGACAGGGGGCTACACTGAAGCTTTCTTT. This translates into CASSPEQTGGYTEAFF.

This chain joins TRBV28 and TRBJ1-6; D uncertain. The CDR3 is 15 amino acids. Germline CDR1 is MDHEN and CDR2 is SYDVKM. V gave up 3 bases and J gave up 7 bases, with 13 bases separating them. The CDR3: CASSFTGSRNSPLHF. CDR3 coding DNA: TGTGCCAGCAGTTTCACCGGGAGTAGAAATTCACCCCTCCACTTT. Using reference TRBV28 and TRBJ1-6 for the parts outside the CDR3, the full variable domain is DVKVTQSSRYLVKRTGEKVFLECVQDMDHENMFWYRQDPGLGLRLIYFSYDVKMKEKGDIPEGYSVSREKKERFSLILESASTNQTSMYLCASSFTGSRNSPLHFGNGTRLTVT.

This clone was counted once. J is TRBJ1-2 and V is TRBV6-1; TRBD1 is a possible D gene (6 bases). V lost 6 bases and J lost 7, with 15 bases in between. From germline, CDR1 is MNHNS and CDR2 SASEGT. The CDR3 extends over 13 amino acids. CDR3: CASRGGGQVGYTF. The CDR3 bases are TGTGCCAGCAGGGGAGGGGGGCAAGTTGGCTACACCTTC.

The CDR3 sequence: CASSISGTKLETQYF. DNA for the CDR3: TGTGCCAGTAGTATTTCAGGGACTAAACTAGAGACCCAGTACTTC. This rearrangement joins TRBV19 to TRBJ2-5, with TRBD2 identical over 7 bases. Per the germline V gene, CDR1 is LNHDA and CDR2 is SQIVND (reference sequence). CDR3 size: 15 residues. After removal of 3 bases from V and 4 bases from J, the junction contained 8 bases not matched to a gene.

The chain uses TRBV9 and TRBJ1-2; D is unresolved. V lost 5 bases, J lost 0 bases, and 17 bases lay in between. Germline lookup yields CDR1 SGDLS and CDR2 YYNGEE. There are 16 residues in the CDR3. The CDR3 here is CASRFSPKGSNYGYTF. DNA for the CDR3: TGTGCCAGCAGATTCTCGCCGAAAGGCTCTAACTATGGCTACACCTTC.

The chain joins TRBV6-1 to TRBJ2-1; no clear D gene. Germline values: CDR1 MNHNS, CDR2 SASEGT. The CDR3 loop spans 13 amino acids. V was cut by 0 bases and J by 8 bases, with 8 bases left in between. CDR3 DNA: TGTGCCAGCAGTGAAGCGGACGCTTATGAGCAGTTCTTC. Translated, it gives CASSEADAYEQFF.

The V and J genes are TRBV7-2 and TRBJ2-5, with TRBD2 matching 14 bases. With 5 bases clipped from V and 5 bases from J, the junction kept 7 bases outside the gene matches. This CDR3 is built from 16 residues. CDR1 and CDR2 from the germline V gene are SGHTA and FQGNSA. CDR3 nucleotide sequence: TGTGCCAGCAGCAGCGGACTAGCGGGGGGTTGGGAGACCCAGTACTTC. This codes for CASSSGLAGGWETQYF.